The 8 T cell receptor beta chains given below trace back to one sample, sequenced in a study of response to subunit inactivated influenza vaccine. Each CDR3 protein gets one entry after TCRdb re-called the RT-PCR reads with MiXCR. The table includes 650,000 to 800,000 distinct CDR3 sequences, around a sixth detected once. The sequences come from PBMCs from blood, collected about 5 days after vaccination. These receptors originate from a middle-aged man who received an inactivated influenza vaccine.

Only one count was recorded for this clonotype. The chain recombines TRBV27 with TRBJ2-7; 12 nucleotides line up with TRBD2. J gave up 4 bases and V 6 bases, and 4 bases lay outside the gene matches. The CDR3 spans 14 residues. The germline V gene has CDR1 MNHEY and CDR2 SMNVEV (reference sequence). For the CDR3, the DNA is TGTGCCAGCAGGACTAGCGGGAGTTTGTACGAGCAGTACTTC. Amino acid sequence: CASRTSGSLYEQYF.

This chain links TRBV7-2 with TRBJ2-5; D unresolved. V shed 1 base and J shed 4 bases, with 10 bases lying between them. CDR3 length equals 14 residues. In germline, CDR1 is SGHTA, CDR2 FQGNSA. The CDR3 DNA follows: TGTGCCAGCAGCTTAGATGGCAATTTAGAGACCCAGTACTTC. It translates to CASSLDGNLETQYF.

The chain recombines TRBV3-1 with TRBJ1-5, with 9 bases that match TRBD1. This CDR3 comprises 15 residues. Trimming removed 1 base from V and 6 bases from J; junction bases left unmatched: 4. Germline V gene data show CDR1 as LGHDT and CDR2 as YNNKEL (reference sequence). Here the CDR3 DNA reads TGTGCCAGCAGCCAAGGGACAGGGGCGCGTCAGCCCCAGCATTTT. It is translated as CASSQGTGARQPQHF.

A few counts support this clonotype. The CDR3 region is CASSPRRRGGELFF. The CDR3 nucleotides are TGTGCCAGCAGCCCCCGACGGAGGGGAGGGGAGCTGTTTTTT. J is TRBJ2-2 and V is TRBV7-2; D might be TRBD2 (6 bases). From germline, CDR1 is SGHTA and CDR2 FQGNSA. CDR3 length equals 14 residues. Trimming removed 5 bases from V and 8 bases from J, with 15 bases in between.

This clonotype was seen ten or more times. At one boundary the junction diverges from the germline segment, which might be a read error. V is TRBV12-3 or TRBV12-4 and J is TRBJ2-3; D unresolved. This CDR3 comprises 11 residues. In DNA, the CDR3 is TGCGCCAGCAGCTTTGGCGATACGCAGTATTTT. Amino acids: CASSFGDTQYF.

This clonotype was seen many times. The chain employs TRBV6-1 and TRBJ1-5; TRBD1 might be the D (5 bases). Germline values: CDR1 MNHNS, CDR2 SASEGT. CDR3 length: 14 amino acids. Between the trimmed V and J ends, which lost 6 bases and 5 bases, there was a span of 14 bases. The CDR3: CASSPRGFYQPQHF. CDR3 coding DNA: TGTGCCAGCAGCCCTCGGGGGTTTTATCAGCCCCAGCATTTT.

The chain joins TRBV7-2 to TRBJ2-4; weak D call: TRBD2 (7 bases). The CDR3 runs to 17 residues. With 1 base removed from V and 1 base from J, the gap between germline ends came to 14 bases. In germline, CDR1 is SGHTA, CDR2 FQGNSA. CDR3 in DNA: TGTGCCAGCAGCTTAGTCGGGGGGCGGAGGGCCAAAAACATTCAGTACTTC. Residues: CASSLVGGRRAKNIQYF.

This chain connects TRBV6-2 or TRBV6-3 to TRBJ1-5; 8 bases align to TRBD1. The CDR3 sequence is 16 residues long. Germline CDR1 MNHEY, CDR2 SVGEGT. After removal of 6 bases from V and 5 bases from J, the junction contained 12 bases not matched to a gene. The CDR3 loop reads CASRTRDRRGDQPQHF. The CDR3 DNA sequence: TGTGCCAGCAGAACAAGGGACAGGAGGGGGGATCAGCCCCAGCATTTT.